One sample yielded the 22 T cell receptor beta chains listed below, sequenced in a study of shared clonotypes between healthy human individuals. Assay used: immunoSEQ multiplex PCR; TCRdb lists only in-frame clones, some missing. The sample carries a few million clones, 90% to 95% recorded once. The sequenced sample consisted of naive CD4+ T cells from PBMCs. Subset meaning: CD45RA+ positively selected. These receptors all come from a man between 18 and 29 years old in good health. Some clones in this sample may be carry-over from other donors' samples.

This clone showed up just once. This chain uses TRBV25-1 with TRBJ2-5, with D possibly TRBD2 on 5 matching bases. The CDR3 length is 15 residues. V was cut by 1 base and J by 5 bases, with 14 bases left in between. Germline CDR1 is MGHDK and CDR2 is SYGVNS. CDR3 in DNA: TGTGCCAGCAGTGAATTTAAGGGCTCGGGGGAGACCCAGTACTTC. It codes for CASSEFKGSGETQYF. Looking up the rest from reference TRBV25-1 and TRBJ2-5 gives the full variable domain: EADIYQTPRYLVIGTGKKITLECSQTMGHDKMYWYQQDPGMELHLIHYSYGVNSTEKGDLSSESTVSRIRTEHFPLTLESARPSHTSQYLCASSEFKGSGETQYFGPGTRLLVL.

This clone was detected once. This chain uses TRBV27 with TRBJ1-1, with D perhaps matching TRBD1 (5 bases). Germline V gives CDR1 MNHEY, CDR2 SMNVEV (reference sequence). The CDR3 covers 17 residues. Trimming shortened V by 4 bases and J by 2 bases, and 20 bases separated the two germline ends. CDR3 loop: CASSSLGETVRNTEAFF. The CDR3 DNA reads TGTGCCAGCAGTTCCCTGGGCGAGACAGTTAGAAACACTGAAGCTTTCTTT.

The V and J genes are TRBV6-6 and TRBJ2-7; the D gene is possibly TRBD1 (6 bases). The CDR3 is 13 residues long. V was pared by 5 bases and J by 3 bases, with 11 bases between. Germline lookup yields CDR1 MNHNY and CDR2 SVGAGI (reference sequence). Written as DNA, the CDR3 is TGTGCCAGCAGTCCCCGGGACAACTACGAGCAGTACTTC. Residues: CASSPRDNYEQYF.

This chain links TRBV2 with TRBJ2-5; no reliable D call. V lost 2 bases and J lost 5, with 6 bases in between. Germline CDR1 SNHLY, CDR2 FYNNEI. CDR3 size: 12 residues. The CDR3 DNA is TGTGCCAGCAGTGAACTAGTGGAGACCCAGTACTTC. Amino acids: CASSELVETQYF.

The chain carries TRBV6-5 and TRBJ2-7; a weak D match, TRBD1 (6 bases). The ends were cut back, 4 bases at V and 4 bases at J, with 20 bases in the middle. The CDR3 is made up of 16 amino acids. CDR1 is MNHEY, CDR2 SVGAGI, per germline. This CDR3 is CASSSQRQVLVYEQYF. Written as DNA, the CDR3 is TGTGCCAGCAGTTCCCAAAGACAGGTTCTGGTGTACGAGCAGTACTTC.

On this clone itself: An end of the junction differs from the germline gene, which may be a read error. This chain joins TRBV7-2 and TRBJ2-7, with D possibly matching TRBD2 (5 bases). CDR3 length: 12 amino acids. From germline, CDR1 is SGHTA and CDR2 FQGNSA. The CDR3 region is CASSLAHYEQYF. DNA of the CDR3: TGTGCCAGCAGCCTAGCTCACTACGAGCAGTACTTC.

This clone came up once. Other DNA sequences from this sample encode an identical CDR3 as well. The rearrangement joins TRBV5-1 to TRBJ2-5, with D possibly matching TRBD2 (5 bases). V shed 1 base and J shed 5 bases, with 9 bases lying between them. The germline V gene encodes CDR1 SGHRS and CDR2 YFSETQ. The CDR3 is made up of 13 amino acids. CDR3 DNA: TGCGCCAGCAGCTTGTCGGGGTGGGAGACCCAGTACTTC. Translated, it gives CASSLSGWETQYF.

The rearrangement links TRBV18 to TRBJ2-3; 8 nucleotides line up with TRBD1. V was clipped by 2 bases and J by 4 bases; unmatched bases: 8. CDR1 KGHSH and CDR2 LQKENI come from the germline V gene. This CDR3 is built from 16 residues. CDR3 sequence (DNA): TGTGCCAGCTCACCAAATACCCACAGGGGGTCAGATACGCAGTATTTT. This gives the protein CASSPNTHRGSDTQYF.

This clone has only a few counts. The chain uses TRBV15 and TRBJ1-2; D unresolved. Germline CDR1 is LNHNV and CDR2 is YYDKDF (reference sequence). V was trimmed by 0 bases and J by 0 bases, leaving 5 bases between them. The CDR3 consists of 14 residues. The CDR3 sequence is CATSRDPANYGYTF. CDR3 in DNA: TGTGCCACCAGCAGAGATCCGGCTAACTATGGCTACACCTTC.

The CDR3 DNA sequence: TGTGCCAGCAGTTTCCGGGTTAAGGGGGGGTGGAACACTGAAGCTTTCTTT. Translated: CASSFRVKGGWNTEAFF. J is TRBJ1-1 and V is TRBV28, with a possible D match to TRBD1 (6 bases). Per the germline V gene, CDR1 is MDHEN and CDR2 is SYDVKM. V lost 3 bases to trimming and J lost 1 base, with 18 bases between them. This CDR3 contains 17 residues.

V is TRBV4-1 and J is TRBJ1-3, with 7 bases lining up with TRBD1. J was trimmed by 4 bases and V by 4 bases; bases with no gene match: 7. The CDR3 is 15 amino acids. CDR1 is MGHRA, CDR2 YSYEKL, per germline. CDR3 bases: TGCGCCAGCAGCCTACTGGCAGGGGGGGGAAACACCATATATTTT. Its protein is CASSLLAGGGNTIYF.

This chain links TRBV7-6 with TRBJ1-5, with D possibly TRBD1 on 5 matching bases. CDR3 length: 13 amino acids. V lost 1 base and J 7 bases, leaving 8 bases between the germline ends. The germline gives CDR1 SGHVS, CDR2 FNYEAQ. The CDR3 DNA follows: TGTGCCAGCAGCTTAGGGGGGGGACAGCCCCAGCATTTT. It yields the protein CASSLGGGQPQHF.

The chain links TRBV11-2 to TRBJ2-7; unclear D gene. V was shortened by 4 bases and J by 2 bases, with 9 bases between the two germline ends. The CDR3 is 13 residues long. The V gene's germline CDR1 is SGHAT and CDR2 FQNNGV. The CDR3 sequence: CASSSRRTYEQYF. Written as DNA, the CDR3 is TGTGCCAGCAGCTCTAGACGTACCTACGAGCAGTACTTC.

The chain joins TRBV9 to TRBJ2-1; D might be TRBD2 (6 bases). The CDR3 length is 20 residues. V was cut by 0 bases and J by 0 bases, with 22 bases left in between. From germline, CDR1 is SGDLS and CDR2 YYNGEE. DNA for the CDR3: TGTGCCAGCAGCGTAGGGGGAGGAGCGGGCGGAATCTACTCCTACAATGAGCAGTTCTTC. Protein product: CASSVGGGAGGIYSYNEQFF.

CDR3 DNA: TGTGCCAGCAGTCCCCTTGCGACTGGAAACACCATATATTTT. This gives the protein CASSPLATGNTIYF. The chain has TRBV6-5 and TRBJ1-3; D is uncertain. Trimming removed 5 bases from V and 2 bases from J, with 10 bases in between. This CDR3 has 14 amino acids. Germline CDR1 reads MNHEY; CDR2 reads SVGAGI.

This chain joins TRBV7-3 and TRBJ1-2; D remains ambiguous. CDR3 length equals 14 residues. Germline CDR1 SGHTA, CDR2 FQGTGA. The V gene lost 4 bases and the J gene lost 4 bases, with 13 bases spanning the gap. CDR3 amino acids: CASSSNTGAYGYTF. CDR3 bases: TGTGCCAGCAGCTCGAACACCGGTGCCTATGGCTACACCTTC.

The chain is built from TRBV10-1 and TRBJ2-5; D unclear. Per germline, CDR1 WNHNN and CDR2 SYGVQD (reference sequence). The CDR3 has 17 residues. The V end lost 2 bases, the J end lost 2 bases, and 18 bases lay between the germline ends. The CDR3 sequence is CASSERSGYWGQETQYF. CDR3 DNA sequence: TGCGCCAGCAGTGAGAGATCTGGATATTGGGGACAAGAGACCCAGTACTTC.

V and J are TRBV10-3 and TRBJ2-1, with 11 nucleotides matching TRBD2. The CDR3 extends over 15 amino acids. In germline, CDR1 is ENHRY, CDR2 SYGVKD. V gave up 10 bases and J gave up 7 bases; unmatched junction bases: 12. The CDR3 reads CATQPLAGGPNEQFF. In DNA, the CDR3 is TGTGCCACGCAACCCTTAGCGGGAGGGCCTAATGAGCAGTTCTTC.

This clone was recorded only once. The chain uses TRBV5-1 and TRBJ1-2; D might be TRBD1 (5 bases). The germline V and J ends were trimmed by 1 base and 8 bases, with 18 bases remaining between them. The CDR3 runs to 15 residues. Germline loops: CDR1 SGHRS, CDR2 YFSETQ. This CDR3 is CASSLRPGEASGYTF. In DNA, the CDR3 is TGCGCCAGCAGCTTGCGCCCGGGGGAGGCCAGCGGCTACACCTTC.

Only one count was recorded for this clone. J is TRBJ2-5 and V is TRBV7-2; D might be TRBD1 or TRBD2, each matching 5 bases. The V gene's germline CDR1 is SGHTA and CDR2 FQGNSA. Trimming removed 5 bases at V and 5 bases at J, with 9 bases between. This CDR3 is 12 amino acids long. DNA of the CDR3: TGTGCCAGCAGCGGGGGTGGGGAGACCCAGTACTTC. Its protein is CASSGGGETQYF.

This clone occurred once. CDR3 amino acids: CASSFNSQSTYEQYF. The CDR3 bases are TGTGCCAGCAGCTTTAATTCGCAGAGCACCTACGAGCAGTACTTC. This chain connects TRBV7-6 to TRBJ2-7; D gene unclear. This CDR3 contains 15 residues. The V gene lost 3 bases and the J gene lost 2 bases, with 14 bases spanning the gap. Per the germline V gene, CDR1 is SGHVS and CDR2 is FNYEAQ.

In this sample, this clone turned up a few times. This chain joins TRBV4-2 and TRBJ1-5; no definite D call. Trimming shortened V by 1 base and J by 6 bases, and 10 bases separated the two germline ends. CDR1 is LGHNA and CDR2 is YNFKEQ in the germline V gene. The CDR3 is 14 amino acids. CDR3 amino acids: CASSQGAWGQPQHF. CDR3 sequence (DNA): TGTGCCAGCAGCCAAGGGGCGTGGGGTCAGCCCCAGCATTTT.